This T cell receptor beta chain was obtained from a study of graft-versus-host responses after intestinal transplantation. Study conclusions and caveats: The marrow of recipients harbored GvH clones, and ileum or blood showed some of them first.

Comments on this clone: What it binds is not known.

J gave up 3 bases and V 3 bases, and 5 bases lay outside the gene matches. The CDR3 is 16 amino acids. Germline-derived CDR1 and CDR2 are SGHRS and YFSETQ. Measured with immunoSEQ multiplex PCR; TCRdb has only the in-frame clones, and not every one. This sample carries about 86,000 clones, about nine tenths of them seen once, and the ten largest clones take approximately 0.3%. The sample here was unstimulated CD4+ T cells sorted from spleen or lymph node cells, taken before transplant. The chain employs TRBV5-1 and TRBJ2-1, with TRBD2 matching 11 bases. The clonotype originates from a human donor who was the organ donor for an intestinal transplant. The CDR3 here is CASSSGLAVVYNEQFF. The CDR3 DNA sequence: TGCGCCAGCAGCTCGGGACTAGCGGTAGTCTACAATGAGCAGTTCTTC.